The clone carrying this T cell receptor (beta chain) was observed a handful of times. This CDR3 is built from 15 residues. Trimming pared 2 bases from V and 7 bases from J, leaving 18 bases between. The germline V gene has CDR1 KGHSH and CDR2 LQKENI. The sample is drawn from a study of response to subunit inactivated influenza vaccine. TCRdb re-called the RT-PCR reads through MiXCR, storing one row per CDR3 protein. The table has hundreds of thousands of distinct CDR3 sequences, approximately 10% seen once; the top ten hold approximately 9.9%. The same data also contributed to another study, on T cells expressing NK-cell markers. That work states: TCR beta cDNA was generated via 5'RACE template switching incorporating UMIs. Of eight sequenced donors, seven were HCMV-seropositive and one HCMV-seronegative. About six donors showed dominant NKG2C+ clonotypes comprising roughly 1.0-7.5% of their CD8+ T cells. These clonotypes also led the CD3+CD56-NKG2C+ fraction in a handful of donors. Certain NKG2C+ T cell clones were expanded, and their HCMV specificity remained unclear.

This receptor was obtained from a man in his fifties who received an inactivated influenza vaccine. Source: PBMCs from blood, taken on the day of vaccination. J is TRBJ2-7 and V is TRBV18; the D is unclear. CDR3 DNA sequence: TGTGCCAGCTCACCATTGCCAATTGAACTTGGTGAGCAGTACTTC. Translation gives CASSPLPIELGEQYF.